This TCR beta chain was identified during a study of OX40 agonist ivuxolimab in advanced cancers. Across the whole study: In this cohort, patients received ivuxolimab, an agonistic anti-OX40 (CD134) antibody. Six ivuxolimab dose levels, 0.01 to 10 mg/kg, were given intravenously every 2 weeks.

Broader study findings: People who partly responded at 0.1-3.0 mg/kg had some of the least clonal expansion seen. Among the nonresponders, some also had low normalized T-cell clonal expansion.

Details on this clone: Its antigen is as yet unknown.

Assay: immunoSEQ multiplex PCR; the TCRdb copy retains only in-frame clones and omits some. Among about 52,000 clones listed, around 93% were seen once. The TCR originated in an adult with an advanced solid tumor such as melanoma, head and neck, liver or kidney cancer. The material was CD4+ or CD8+ T cells sorted from blood, obtained in a trial of the OX40 agonist ivuxolimab.

The CDR3 here is CASSVGDAYEQYF. The DNA for the CDR3 is TGTGCCAGCAGCGTGGGGGACGCCTACGAGCAGTACTTC. The chain is built from TRBV9 and TRBJ2-7; D might be TRBD1 or TRBD2, each matching 5 bases. The CDR3 extends over 13 amino acids. Looked up from germline, CDR1 is SGDLS and CDR2 is YYNGEE. Between the trimmed V and J ends, which lost 2 bases and 2 bases, there was a span of 8 bases.